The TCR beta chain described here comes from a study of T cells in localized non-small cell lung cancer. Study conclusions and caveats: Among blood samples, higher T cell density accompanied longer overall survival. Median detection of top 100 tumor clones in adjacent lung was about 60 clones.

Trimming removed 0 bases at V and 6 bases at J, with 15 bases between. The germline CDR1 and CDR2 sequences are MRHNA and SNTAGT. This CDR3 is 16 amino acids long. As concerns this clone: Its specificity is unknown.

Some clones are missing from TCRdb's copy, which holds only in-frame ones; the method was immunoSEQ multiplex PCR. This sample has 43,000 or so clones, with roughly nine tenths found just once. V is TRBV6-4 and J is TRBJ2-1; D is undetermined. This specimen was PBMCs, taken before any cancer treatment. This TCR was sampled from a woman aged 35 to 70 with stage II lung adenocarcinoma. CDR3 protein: CASSDSRINRPNEQFF. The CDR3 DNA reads TGTGCCAGCAGTGACTCACGCATAAACCGACCCAATGAGCAGTTCTTC.